The TCR beta chain described here comes from a study of CD8 T cells in ankylosing spondylitis. Study-level points and caveats: A motif in TCR beta, a set of several highly homologous variants, appeared characteristic of ankylosing spondylitis blood. Matched ankylosing spondylitis synovial fluid reportedly contained a significantly enriched population of disease-linked clones. Reactive arthritis synovial fluid and blood were previously reported to contain some motif variants. Clones that were linked to disease were CD8+ and were relatively rare in peripheral blood.

The germline V gene encodes CDR1 SGHRS and CDR2 YFSETQ. The CDR3 loop spans 14 amino acids. Trimming pared 4 bases from V and 2 bases from J, leaving 10 bases between. In its sample, this clonotype was seen many times. The target antigen is unknown. Preparation of TCR beta libraries was done by quantitative 5'-RACE with molecular barcodes. TCRdb independently ran MiXCR on the 5' RACE reads; one entry per CDR3 protein. The table records around 490,000 distinct CDR3 sequences, about 5% of them present only once. The chain joins TRBV5-1 to TRBJ2-4; D is ambiguous. This clonotype was obtained from a male donor with ankylosing spondylitis. Material for sequencing was blood, either unsorted or a sorted T cell fraction (not recorded which). Here the CDR3 DNA reads TGCGCCAGCAGCAGTGGATCCACCAAAAACATTCAGTACTTC. It encodes CASSSGSTKNIQYF.